This TCR beta chain was identified during a study of blood T cell repertoires in COVID-19 (dated by TCRdb to about 2020). At the level of the whole study: The collaborator samples originated in the United States, Italy and Spain and spanned the acute and convalescent phases of COVID-19. HLA class I and class II types, where available, came from metadata supplied by the sample provider rather than from assay-based typing. Samples came from the ongoing ImmuneRACE study (first 160 participants) plus 1,254 subjects from 6 global collaborators. Nearly every sample came with metadata listing a de-identified subject ID, COVID-19 status, age in years and sex. Deeply sampled blood TCRbeta repertoires from subjects exposed to, actively infected with, or recovered from COVID-19 were included in the dataset. The repertoires were released in a freely available public database intended as a resource for research on the immune response to SARS-CoV-2. The material from the prospective study consisted of cDNA or gDNA derived from T cells, B-cell-depleted T cells, or PBMCs. What the work shows at the level of the full study, not this receptor alone: The quantity of clinical and demographic metadata differed by source and by participant and was supplied without curation.

Collaborating institutions collected whole blood in K2EDTA tubes following their own protocols. For TCRbeta analysis, collaborator samples were shipped as frozen whole blood, as isolated PBMCs, or as DNA extracted from either sample type. Unmatched junction bases come to 6, with V trimmed by 2 bases and J by 7 bases. Including the terminal cysteine and phenylalanine, the CDR3 comprises 16 residues. Of all the DNA, just the CDR3 is kept, 48 bases in frame from base 1. In the germline V gene, CDR1 corresponds to LGHNA and CDR2 to YSLEER. TCRbeta CDR3 regions were amplified from genomic DNA using the immunoSEQ Assay, a bias-controlled multiplex PCR. The paper's processing steps were these. Within the assay, amplification of reference gene primers was used to estimate how many nucleated cells each sample contained. Sequence reads were collapsed and filtered to measure the absolute abundance of every unique TCRbeta CDR3 rearrangement. For each sample, productive Simpson clonality was calculated as the square root of Simpson's diversity index across productive rearrangements. In TCRdb, the immuneACCESS table is reduced to in-frame sequences with V and J assigned. These tables do not hold every clone; where another copy was compared, an unresolved V gene accounts for under half, and the others remain unexplained. That table furnishes V, J and clone size, whereas the DNA furnished D and trimming. The sample contains roughly 98,000 clones, around 85% of them found a single time. Of the sample, 12% falls within the top ten clones.

Notes on this clone: Its antigen specificity is not known. The record has no base qualities; no much larger clone is one base away.

Here the chain combines TRBV4-3 and TRBJ2-2; 11 of the junction bases match TRBD2. The source of this sequence is a woman in her 70s with active or convalescent COVID-19. Source material: peripheral blood. The DNA sequence reads TGCGCCAGCAGCCAAATAGCGGGGGGGCTCGACGGGGAGCTGTTTTTT. It specifies CASSQIAGGLDGELFF.